What follows is one TCR beta chain and its context. Method: immunoSEQ multiplex PCR; TCRdb's copy keeps in-frame clones and lacks some. The sample contains about 110,000 clones, around 94% of which appear only once. This entry comes from a study of T cell responses to AZD1222 COVID-19 vaccine. Overall study: Second doses at about 4 or about 12 weeks were pooled.

V lost 6 bases, J lost 4 bases, and 11 bases stayed unmatched. The CDR3 loop spans 16 amino acids. Germline V gives CDR1 KGHSH, CDR2 LQKENI. The J gene is TRBJ2-7, the V gene TRBV18; 11 bases agree with TRBD2. The TCR originated in an adult in good health. Specimen: peripheral blood, collected on day 0 of AZD1222 vaccination. The CDR3 DNA sequence: TGTGCCAGCTCGGGGAAAGGGACTAGCGGAGGATACGAGCAGTACTTC. The encoded protein is CASSGKGTSGGYEQYF. The full variable domain, with the rest looked up from reference TRBV18 and TRBJ2-7, is NAGVMQNPRHLVRRRGQEARLRCSPMKGHSHVYWYRQLPEEGLKFMVYLQKENIIDESGMPKERFSAEFPKEGPSILRIQQVVRGDSAAYFCASSGKGTSGGYEQYFGPGTRLTVT.